Presented here are 19 T cell receptor beta chains from one specimen sequenced in a study of technical replicates of blood from a handful of donors. Clones were read by immunoSEQ multiplex PCR, and TCRdb kept only the in-frame ones, dropping some. The table records just over 55,000 clones, just under 95% of them present only once. The sequencing input was PBMCs. Receptors originate from a human donor in good health. Some clones in this sample may be carry-over from other donors' samples.

V and J are TRBV4-3 and TRBJ1-2; D not resolved. Germline V lookup: CDR1 LGHNA, CDR2 YSLEER. There are 14 residues in the CDR3. Between the trimmed V and J ends, which lost 3 bases and 2 bases, there was a span of 10 bases. This chain's CDR3 is CASSHPGRNYGYTF. CDR3 DNA sequence: TGCGCCAGCAGCCACCCCGGGAGGAACTATGGCTACACCTTC.

The V call is TRBV5-1, the J call TRBJ2-7; D remains unclear. Germline loops: CDR1 SGHRS, CDR2 YFSETQ. This CDR3 region has 15 residues. Trimming took off 0 bases at V and 4 bases at J, with 14 bases between the two ends. CDR3 sequence reads: CASSLASRIKYEQYF. The CDR3 DNA is TGCGCCAGCAGCTTGGCCTCCAGGATAAAGTACGAGCAGTACTTC.

The J gene is TRBJ1-3, the V gene TRBV7-9; D might be TRBD1 (5 bases). The V gene lost 0 bases and the J gene lost 4 bases, with 10 bases spanning the gap. Per germline, CDR1 SEHNR and CDR2 FQNEAQ (reference sequence). The CDR3 consists of 15 residues. The CDR3 DNA sequence: TGTGCCAGCAGCTTAGCGAGGACAACGGGAAACACCATATATTTT. Residues: CASSLARTTGNTIYF.

The chain uses TRBV7-8 and TRBJ2-7, with 8 bases that match TRBD2. In germline, CDR1 is SGHVS, CDR2 FQNEAQ. This CDR3 has 14 amino acids. V dropped 5 bases and J dropped 6; count of bases not matched to a gene: 9. In nucleotides, the CDR3 is TGTGCCAGCAGCGCCAGCGGGGGCAGAGCCGAGCAGTACTTC. This translates into CASSASGGRAEQYF.

The gene calls are TRBV27 and TRBJ2-1; D may be TRBD1 (6 bases). Trimming removed 6 bases at V and 7 bases at J, with 13 bases between. CDR1 and CDR2 (germline): MNHEY, SMNVEV (reference sequence). The CDR3 runs 13 residues. As DNA, the CDR3 is TGTGCCAGCAGAAGGCAGGGGATAAATGAGCAGTTCTTC. It is translated as CASRRQGINEQFF.

The chain is built from TRBV7-3 and TRBJ2-7, with 8 bases lining up with TRBD2. J lost 6 bases, V lost 5 bases, and 9 bases had no gene match. This CDR3 is built from 14 residues. Germline CDR1 reads SGHTA; CDR2 reads FQGTGA. The CDR3 sequence is CASSPSGTRSEQYF. The CDR3 coding sequence is TGTGCCAGCAGCCCTTCCGGGACTAGATCCGAGCAGTACTTC.

The rearrangement uses TRBV12-5 and TRBJ2-7; 10 nucleotides match TRBD2. CDR1 and CDR2 (germline): LGHNT, FRNRAP. The CDR3 spans 16 residues. V shed 6 bases, J shed 3 bases, and the junction held 11 bases outside the gene matches. The CDR3 sequence: CASGPTMASGGYEQYF. For the CDR3, the DNA is TGTGCTAGTGGCCCGACCATGGCTAGCGGGGGCTACGAGCAGTACTTC.

V and J are TRBV9 and TRBJ2-3; D gene ambiguous. The germline V and J ends were trimmed by 4 bases and 0 bases, with 12 bases remaining between them. The CDR3 extends over 15 amino acids. Germline values: CDR1 SGDLS, CDR2 YYNGEE. This CDR3 is CASSPAGGSTDTQYF. The CDR3 DNA follows: TGTGCCAGCAGCCCCGCCGGCGGAAGCACAGATACGCAGTATTTT. The full variable domain, rest sourced from reference TRBV9 and TRBJ2-3, is DSGVTQTPKHLITATGQRVTLRCSPRSGDLSVYWYQQSLDQGLQFLIQYYNGEERAKGNILERFSAQQFPDLHSELNLSSLELGDSALYFCASSPAGGSTDTQYFGPGTRLTVL.

The chain has TRBV7-2 and TRBJ2-7, with 9 nucleotides matching TRBD2. This CDR3 spans 16 amino acids. The V segment lost 1 base and the J segment 1 base; nucleotides outside the gene matches: 5. Germline CDR1 is SGHTA and CDR2 is FQGNSA. CDR3 nucleotides: TGTGCCAGCAGCTTAGTACGGCTAGCGGGGTCCTACGAGCAGTACTTC. Encoded protein: CASSLVRLAGSYEQYF.

The rearrangement links TRBV5-8 to TRBJ1-1; TRBD1 might be the D (6 bases). The germline V gene encodes CDR1 SGHTS and CDR2 YDEGEE. V shed 3 bases and J shed 1 base, with 13 bases lying between them. The CDR3 is made up of 15 amino acids. In nucleotides, the CDR3 is TGTGCCAGCAGCTCCGGCCAGGGGACGAACACTGAAGCTTTCTTT. Protein product: CASSSGQGTNTEAFF.

CDR3: CASSVRGGDNEQFF. The CDR3 DNA reads TGTGCCAGCAGCGTAAGGGGAGGTGACAATGAGCAGTTCTTC. The chain has TRBV9 and TRBJ2-1; D possibly corresponds to TRBD2 (6 bases). The ends were cut back, 1 base at V and 5 bases at J, with 10 bases in the middle. Germline V gene sequence: CDR1 SGDLS, CDR2 YYNGEE. The CDR3 spans 14 residues.

This chain uses TRBV6-1 with TRBJ1-5, with D unclear. Germline CDR1 reads MNHNS; CDR2 reads SASEGT. With 2 bases removed from V and 0 bases from J, the gap between germline ends came to 11 bases. This CDR3 comprises 16 residues. The CDR3 sequence: CASSEIIDYSNQPQHF. The CDR3 DNA sequence: TGTGCCAGCAGTGAAATCATAGATTATAGCAATCAGCCCCAGCATTTT.

The chain links TRBV4-3 to TRBJ2-1; 10 nucleotides match TRBD2. This CDR3 is built from 16 residues. Trimming took 2 bases from V and 7 from J; bases not matched to a gene: 8. CDR1 and CDR2 (germline): LGHNA, YSLEER. The CDR3 spells CASSQLLAGAGNEQFF. Here the CDR3 DNA reads TGCGCCAGCAGCCAACTCCTAGCGGGAGCAGGGAATGAGCAGTTCTTC.

The V gene is TRBV4-2, the J gene TRBJ2-7; a possible D gene is TRBD1 (6 bases). Trimming took off 0 bases at V and 11 bases at J, with 17 bases between the two ends. Per germline, CDR1 LGHNA and CDR2 YNFKEQ. CDR3 length equals 14 residues. The CDR3 DNA reads TGTGCCAGCAGCCAAGATTTACAGGGAGAACGAAAGTACTTC. Residues: CASSQDLQGERKYF.

The rearrangement joins TRBV7-6 to TRBJ2-7; D uncertain. This CDR3 region has 14 residues. The germline CDR1 and CDR2 sequences are SGHVS and FNYEAQ. V shed 2 bases and J shed 5 bases, with 13 bases lying between them. CDR3 bases: TGTGCCAGCAGCTTAAACCCAACGGGTGACGAGCAGTACTTC. It is translated as CASSLNPTGDEQYF.

J is TRBJ1-1 and V is TRBV7-3; D is possibly TRBD1 (5 bases). From germline, CDR1 is SGHTA and CDR2 FQGTGA. CDR3 length equals 11 residues. V lost 6 bases and J lost 4, with 6 bases in between. The CDR3 loop is CASSQGTEAFF. CDR3 sequence (DNA): TGTGCCAGCAGTCAGGGCACTGAAGCTTTCTTT.

For the CDR3, the DNA is TGTGCCAGCAGTGGGACTAGTCAGGCCGGGGAGCTGTTTTTT. As protein: CASSGTSQAGELFF. The chain employs TRBV6-4 and TRBJ2-2, with 7 bases identical to TRBD2. CDR1 is MRHNA and CDR2 is SNTAGT in the germline V gene. V shed 4 bases and J 6 bases; nucleotides not matched to a gene: 5. The CDR3 length is 14 residues.

The chain links TRBV7-7 to TRBJ1-3; 7 positions agree with TRBD1. Trimming removed 5 bases from V and 4 bases from J; junction bases left unmatched: 5. Germline V gene sequence: CDR1 SSHAT, CDR2 FNYEAQ (reference sequence). The CDR3 length is 14 residues. The CDR3 spells CASSATGTGNTIYF. DNA for the CDR3: TGTGCCAGCAGCGCGACAGGGACGGGAAACACCATATATTTT.

This clone was counted once. This chain connects TRBV7-9 to TRBJ2-7, with a weak D call TRBD1 (7 bases). Looked up from germline, CDR1 is SEHNR and CDR2 is FQNEAQ (reference sequence). There are 15 residues in the CDR3. V lost 3 bases, J lost 4 bases, and 16 bases lay in between. The CDR3 loop is CASSFSGPGGYEQYF. The CDR3 nucleotides are TGTGCCAGCAGCTTCAGCGGTCCAGGGGGGTACGAGCAGTACTTC.